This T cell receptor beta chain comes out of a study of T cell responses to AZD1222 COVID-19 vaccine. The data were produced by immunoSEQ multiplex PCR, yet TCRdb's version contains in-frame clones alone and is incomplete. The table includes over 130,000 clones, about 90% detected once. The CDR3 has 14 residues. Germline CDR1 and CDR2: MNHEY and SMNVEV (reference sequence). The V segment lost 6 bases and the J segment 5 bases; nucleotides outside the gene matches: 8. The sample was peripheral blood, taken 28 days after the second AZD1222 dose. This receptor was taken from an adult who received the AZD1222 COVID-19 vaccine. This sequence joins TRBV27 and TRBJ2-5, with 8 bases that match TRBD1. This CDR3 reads CASRTGVASETQYF. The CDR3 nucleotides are TGTGCCAGCAGGACAGGGGTGGCATCGGAGACCCAGTACTTC.